Shown below are 26 T cell receptor beta chains from a single sample sequenced in a study of T cells in Graves' hyperthyroidism and ophthalmopathy. Amplification targeted TCR beta CDR3 regions from RNA transcripts. A set of HTBI primers served as the primers for a first-round RT-PCR of the TCR CDR3. MiXCR was run by TCRdb on the multiplex PCR reads, yielding one entry per CDR3 protein. Of 600,000 to 700,000 distinct CDR3 sequences detected, just under 45% appear once; the ten largest clones hold under 8%. Sample: peripheral blood or thyroid tissue (not recorded which). These receptors came from an adult man with Graves' disease, either hyperthyroidism or ophthalmopathy (not recorded which).

This clonotype was counted ten times or more. The rearrangement joins TRBV10-3 to TRBJ2-2; D perhaps matches TRBD1 (6 bases). V was shortened by 3 bases and J by 7 bases, with 15 bases between the two germline ends. Germline V gene data show CDR1 as ENHRY and CDR2 as SYGVKD. This CDR3 contains 15 residues. The CDR3, as DNA: TGTGCCATCAGTGAACGTGGGGGCGCGGGCGGGGAGCTGTTTTTT. It codes for CAISERGGAGGELFF.

In this sample, this clonotype turned up once. V and J are TRBV25-1 and TRBJ1-4, with D maybe TRBD1 (5 bases). Deletions cut 4 bases from V and 4 bases from J, with 13 bases between. The CDR3 has 15 residues. Germline CDR1 reads MGHDK; CDR2 reads SYGVNS. Here the CDR3 DNA reads TGTGCCAGCAGTGCTAGTCGCCAGGGTAATGAAAAACTGTTTTTT. Encoded protein: CASSASRQGNEKLFF.

This clonotype occurred a few times. The rearrangement joins TRBV3-1 to TRBJ2-5; D is uncertain. The germline CDR1 and CDR2 sequences are LGHDT and YNNKEL (reference sequence). V dropped 9 bases and J dropped 7 bases, with 15 bases sitting between them. CDR3 length: 12 residues. The CDR3 spells CASTTGTWTQYF. CDR3 nucleotides: TGTGCCAGTACGACTGGAACGTGGACCCAGTACTTC.

Remarks on this clonotype: At one boundary the junction diverges from the germline segment, which might be a read error. This chain joins TRBV7-9 and TRBJ2-7, with 14 bases identical to TRBD2. Looked up from germline, CDR1 is SEHNR and CDR2 is FQNEAQ (reference sequence). The CDR3 has 18 amino acids. CDR3 in DNA: TGCGCCAGCAGCCAAGATAGGGGGACTAGCGGGGGACAATACGAGCAGTACTTC. Amino acids: CASSQDRGTSGGQYEQYF.

The V call is TRBV2, the J call TRBJ1-5; TRBD1 matches at 10 bases. Per germline, CDR1 SNHLY and CDR2 FYNNEI. The CDR3 totals 14 residues. The V and J ends lost 9 bases and 6 bases, in that order; junction bases with no gene match: 8. The CDR3 region has the DNA TGTGCCAGAAGTAGGGACAGGGGCGCTCAGCCCCAGCATTTT. It codes for CARSRDRGAQPQHF.

This clonotype was seen at least ten times. The V and J genes are TRBV20-1 and TRBJ1-2; 7 bases agree with TRBD1. With V trimmed by 0 bases and J by 6 bases, 4 bases remained unmatched. The CDR3 runs 13 residues. Germline V gene lookup returns CDR1 DFQATT and CDR2 SNEGSKA (reference sequence). CDR3 coding DNA: TGCAGTGCTAGAGATCCGAGGGGGCATGGCTACACCTTC. It yields the protein CSARDPRGHGYTF.

This clonotype has at least ten counts. The chain links TRBV7-9 to TRBJ1-3; D may be TRBD1 (5 bases). The V and J ends lost 5 bases and 0 bases respectively, with 11 bases between them. The CDR3 sequence is 15 residues long. Germline values: CDR1 SEHNR, CDR2 FQNEAQ (reference sequence). CDR3 sequence (DNA): TGTGCCAGCAGCCCTCTCGGGGGCTCTGGAAACACCATATATTTT. It encodes CASSPLGGSGNTIYF.

The rearrangement links TRBV9 to TRBJ1-4, with D possibly matching TRBD1 (6 bases). V lost 5 bases and J lost 8, with 22 bases in between. CDR3 length: 16 residues. CDR1 and CDR2 from the germline V gene are SGDLS and YYNGEE. CDR3 nucleotides: TGTGCCAGCAGTTTCCATCGGGGGCAGGGTGTCGAAAAACTGTTTTTT. Translation: CASSFHRGQGVEKLFF.

V and J are TRBV4-1 and TRBJ1-2, with 8 bases that match TRBD1. The V gene's germline CDR1 is MGHRA and CDR2 YSYEKL. V lost 4 bases to trimming and J lost 2 bases; unmatched junction nucleotides: 3. The CDR3 runs 14 residues. The CDR3 bases are TGCGCCAGCAGCCCCTGGACAGGGAACTATGGCTACACCTTC. Protein product: CASSPWTGNYGYTF.

This clonotype showed up just a few times. V is TRBV20-1 and J is TRBJ2-7, with TRBD2 identical over 7 bases. The CDR3 contains 13 residues. Germline values: CDR1 DFQATT, CDR2 SNEGSKA (reference sequence). The trim removed 6 bases at V and 0 bases at J, leaving 5 bases unmatched. The CDR3 sequence: CSASLAVSYEQYF. The CDR3 DNA follows: TGCAGTGCGAGCCTAGCGGTCTCCTACGAGCAGTACTTC.

The chain joins TRBV3-1 to TRBJ2-7; 11 nucleotides align to TRBD1. The CDR3 contains 18 residues. J was trimmed by 3 bases and V by 0 bases; bases with no gene match: 10. Germline CDR1 is LGHDT and CDR2 is YNNKEL (reference sequence). The CDR3 DNA sequence: TGTGCCAGCAGCCAAGATGGGAGCGGACAGGGGGCGATCTACGAGCAGTACTTC. Translating gives CASSQDGSGQGAIYEQYF.

Many counts were recorded for this clonotype. V is TRBV2 and J is TRBJ1-2, with a weak D call TRBD1 (5 bases). Germline V lookup: CDR1 SNHLY, CDR2 FYNNEI. CDR3 length equals 13 residues. Trimming stripped 4 bases from V and 4 bases from J, with 10 bases between. The CDR3 DNA reads TGTGCCAGCAGTGTGACAGACTCCTATGGCTACACCTTC. Amino acids: CASSVTDSYGYTF. The full variable domain, with the rest looked up from reference TRBV2 and TRBJ1-2, is EPEVTQTPSHQVTQMGQEVILRCVPISNHLYFYWYRQILGQKVEFLVSFYNNEISEKSEIFDDQFSVERPDGSNFTLKIRSTKLEDSAMYFCASSVTDSYGYTFGSGTRLTVV.

In nucleotides, the CDR3 is TGTGCCAGCAGCTTAGCGCTTCACCCAGGGGAAAAACTGTTTTTT. It translates to CASSLALHPGEKLFF. The rearrangement links TRBV7-9 to TRBJ1-4, with D possibly TRBD1 on 5 matching bases. Germline assignment: CDR1 SEHNR and CDR2 FQNEAQ (reference sequence). The CDR3 has 15 amino acids. V lost 0 bases and J 8 bases, leaving 13 bases between the germline ends. The variable domain in full, completed from reference TRBV7-9 and TRBJ1-4, reads DTGVSQNPRHKITKRGQNVTFRCDPISEHNRLYWYRQTLGQGPEFLTYFQNEAQLEKSRLLSDRFSAERPKGSFSTLEIQRTEQGDSAMYLCASSLALHPGEKLFFGSGTQLSVL.

This rearrangement joins TRBV7-2 to TRBJ1-4; maybe TRBD1 (5 bases). The germline gives CDR1 SGHTA, CDR2 FQGNSA. The V end was cut by 4 bases, the J end by 0 bases, with 9 bases between. This CDR3 region has 15 residues. Here the CDR3 DNA reads TGTGCCAGCAGCTCAGAGACAGCAACTAATGAAAAACTGTTTTTT. This translates into CASSSETATNEKLFF. Using reference TRBV7-2 and TRBJ1-4 for the parts outside the CDR3, the full variable domain is GAGVSQSPSNKVTEKGKDVELRCDPISGHTALYWYRQSLGQGLEFLIYFQGNSAPDKSGLPSDRFSAERTGGSVSTLTIQRTQQEDSAVYLCASSSETATNEKLFFGSGTQLSVL.

This clonotype has a count of ten or more. The J gene is TRBJ1-2, the V gene TRBV10-3, with D perhaps matching TRBD1 (5 bases). Trimming took off 0 bases at V and 8 bases at J, with 13 bases between the two ends. The germline gives CDR1 ENHRY, CDR2 SYGVKD. The CDR3 covers 14 residues. The CDR3 sequence: CAISESSDKPGYTF. CDR3 nucleotide sequence: TGTGCCATCAGTGAGTCGTCGGACAAGCCAGGCTACACCTTC.

This clonotype has at least ten counts. The V gene is TRBV19, the J gene TRBJ1-5; a possible D gene is TRBD1 (5 bases). The germline V gene encodes CDR1 LNHDA and CDR2 SQIVND (reference sequence). V gave up 3 bases and J gave up 1 base, with 7 bases separating them. The CDR3 consists of 14 residues. CDR3 loop: CASSMWGSNQPQHF. For the CDR3, the DNA is TGTGCCAGTAGTATGTGGGGGAGCAATCAGCCCCAGCATTTT.

This clonotype appeared a single time. A clone one base away is much larger, so this may be a read error. Lacking the conserved final phenylalanine or tryptophan, this CDR3 likely reflects a read error. V gene TRBV29-1 combines with J gene TRBJ1-2; D is possibly TRBD1 (5 bases). This CDR3 has 15 amino acids. CDR1 and CDR2 from the germline V gene are SQVTM and ANQGSEA. The ends were cut back, 2 bases at V and 5 bases at J, with 18 bases in the middle. CDR3 sequence (DNA): TGCAGCGTTGAACGTTTAAGGCAGGGTTGGTATGGCTACACCATC. Amino acids: CSVERLRQGWYGYTI.

This clonotype has more than one count but fewer than ten. This may arise from a read error, as a much more abundant clone is one base away. The rearrangement joins TRBV10-3 to TRBJ2-5, with a weak D call TRBD1 (6 bases). Germline CDR1 reads ENHRY; CDR2 reads SYGVKD. This CDR3 contains 12 residues. The V end was cut by 6 bases, the J end by 2 bases, with 7 bases between. This CDR3 is CAIRGQQETQYF. The CDR3 DNA follows: TGTGCCATCAGAGGACAGCAAGAGACCCAGTACTTC.

The chain employs TRBV15 and TRBJ1-2, with D unclear. With 5 bases removed from V and 0 bases from J, the gap between germline ends came to 13 bases. This CDR3 is 15 amino acids long. The V gene's germline CDR1 is LNHNV and CDR2 YYDKDF (reference sequence). As DNA, the CDR3 is TGTGCCACCAGCCAAGACGCCTTAGCTAACTATGGCTACACCTTC. It codes for CATSQDALANYGYTF.

The DNA of the CDR3 is TGTGCCACCAGCAGAGAGGGCGGCGAGCAGTACTTC. Translating gives CATSREGGEQYF. The chain is built from TRBV15 and TRBJ2-7; D call uncertain. V was pared by 0 bases and J by 6 bases, with 6 bases between. The CDR3 sequence is 12 residues long. Germline CDR1 is LNHNV and CDR2 is YYDKDF (reference sequence).

DNA of the CDR3: TGTGCCAGCAGCTTTAGCGGGGGAAACACCATATATTTT. It translates to CASSFSGGNTIYF. This rearrangement joins TRBV7-8 to TRBJ1-3, with D unclear. Germline V lookup: CDR1 SGHVS, CDR2 FQNEAQ. The CDR3 spans 13 residues. V dropped 3 bases and J dropped 4 bases, with 7 bases sitting between them.

The chain couples TRBV7-2 to TRBJ2-2; 9 nucleotides align to TRBD2. After removal of 6 bases from V and 4 bases from J, the junction contained 6 bases not matched to a gene. Germline V lookup: CDR1 SGHTA, CDR2 FQGNSA. This CDR3 is built from 15 residues. CDR3 sequence (DNA): TGTGCCAGCAGATTCAGCGGGGGGCTCACCGGGGAGCTGTTTTTT. The encoded protein is CASRFSGGLTGELFF.

This clonotype came up many times. The J gene is TRBJ2-7, the V gene TRBV7-9; D call uncertain. Trimming stripped 1 base from V and 2 bases from J, with 9 bases between. Germline V gene data show CDR1 as SEHNR and CDR2 as FQNEAQ (reference sequence). The CDR3 length is 14 residues. Here the CDR3 reads CASSLGWDPYEQYF. CDR3 sequence (DNA): TGTGCCAGCAGCTTAGGCTGGGATCCCTACGAGCAGTACTTC. Supplemented by reference TRBV7-9 and TRBJ2-7, the full variable domain reads DTGVSQNPRHKITKRGQNVTFRCDPISEHNRLYWYRQTLGQGPEFLTYFQNEAQLEKSRLLSDRFSAERPKGSFSTLEIQRTEQGDSAMYLCASSLGWDPYEQYFGPGTRLTVT.

This chain joins TRBV29-1 and TRBJ1-2, with 8 bases that match TRBD1. With V trimmed by 3 bases and J by 7 bases, 13 bases remained unmatched. Germline V gene data show CDR1 as SQVTM and CDR2 as ANQGSEA. The CDR3 sequence is 15 residues long. The CDR3 region is CSVDQGARGNAGYTF. In DNA, the CDR3 is TGCAGCGTTGATCAGGGGGCGCGAGGCAACGCTGGCTACACCTTC.

The chain joins TRBV7-2 to TRBJ2-5; TRBD2 is a possible D gene (5 bases). This CDR3 is 13 amino acids long. CDR1 SGHTA and CDR2 FQGNSA come from the germline V gene. V lost 6 bases to trimming and J lost 5 bases, with 13 bases between them. DNA of the CDR3: TGTGCCAGCAGTCCCGCCGGGGAGGAGACCCAGTACTTC. This gives the protein CASSPAGEETQYF.

Only a few counts were recorded for this clonotype. CDR3 coding DNA: TGTGCCAGCAGTTGGCCAGGGAGTGGCAATCAGCCCCAGCATTTT. Protein: CASSWPGSGNQPQHF. The chain joins TRBV6-5 to TRBJ1-5; D is perhaps TRBD1 (5 bases). The CDR3 has 15 residues. CDR1 is MNHEY, CDR2 SVGAGI, per germline. Trimming took 4 bases from V and 2 from J, leaving 12 bases between them.